This TCR beta chain was sequenced during a study of PD-L1 blockade in urothelial cancer. Locally advanced or metastatic urothelial carcinoma was diagnosed in the patients. This CDR3 has 12 amino acids. Germline CDR1 MNHEY, CDR2 SMNVEV (reference sequence). Clones were sequenced by immunoSEQ multiplex PCR, and TCRdb holds only the in-frame ones, with some missing. The sample yields 70,000 to 75,000 clones, under 90% seen once. V is TRBV27 and J is TRBJ2-4; 8 bases fit TRBD2. The sample was PBMCs, taken around atezolizumab (anti-PD-L1) treatment. The receptor's source is a man in his sixties or seventies with urothelial cancer. This CDR3 is CAAGVAKNIQYF. Written as DNA, the CDR3 is TGTGCAGCGGGAGTAGCCAAAAACATTCAGTACTTC.